These 18 T cell receptor beta chains share one sample of origin, sequenced in a study of blood T cell repertoires in COVID-19. Libraries were prepared by immunoSEQ multiplex PCR; TCRdb keeps only in-frame clonotypes and omits some of them. The sample records about 120,000 clones, roughly 90% being singletons. The specimen sequenced was peripheral blood. Every receptor here comes from a man between 70 and 80 years old who had recovered from COVID-19.

The rearrangement joins TRBV6-6 to TRBJ1-2; tentative D call: TRBD1 (5 bases). CDR1 is MNHNY, CDR2 SVGAGI, per germline (reference sequence). Trimming cost V 2 bases and J 4 bases, with 17 bases left between them. The CDR3 consists of 16 residues. The CDR3 spells CASSYPSGIGGYGYTF. Written as DNA, the CDR3 is TGTGCCAGCAGTTACCCCTCAGGGATCGGTGGCTATGGCTACACCTTC.

The chain couples TRBV2 to TRBJ1-1, with 9 bases that match TRBD1. V lost 11 bases to trimming and J lost 4 bases; unmatched junction nucleotides: 14. This CDR3 is built from 15 residues. In germline, CDR1 is SNHLY, CDR2 FYNNEI. The CDR3 spells CAVLQGALPGTEAFF. The CDR3 DNA sequence: TGTGCCGTCCTACAGGGGGCCCTTCCGGGCACTGAAGCTTTCTTT.

This clone occurred many times. This chain joins TRBV6-5 and TRBJ1-5, with D unresolved. The CDR3 totals 13 residues. V was cut by 8 bases and J by 7 bases, with 15 bases left in between. Germline loops: CDR1 MNHEY, CDR2 SVGAGI. The CDR3 spells CASCVGTRQPQHF. The CDR3 coding sequence is TGTGCCAGCTGCGTCGGTACGAGACAGCCCCAGCATTTT.

This chain uses TRBV5-1 with TRBJ2-7; no definite D call. Germline CDR1 reads SGHRS; CDR2 reads YFSETQ. The CDR3 loop spans 12 amino acids. Trimming took 3 bases from V and 6 from J, leaving 10 bases between them. CDR3 amino acids: CASSSPGGEQYF. The CDR3 bases are TGCGCCAGCAGCTCCCCCGGCGGCGAGCAGTACTTC.

In this sample, this clone turned up a few times. This chain joins TRBV5-4 and TRBJ1-2; 9 positions agree with TRBD1. Trimming cost V 0 bases and J 8 bases; bases outside gene matches: 5. Germline values: CDR1 SGHNT, CDR2 YYREEE (reference sequence). The CDR3 consists of 14 residues. In DNA, the CDR3 is TGTGCCAGCAGCTTGGGTGACAGGGGGACAGGCTACACCTTC. Protein product: CASSLGDRGTGYTF.

The chain carries TRBV5-1 and TRBJ2-7, with TRBD1 matching 8 bases. The CDR3 runs 14 residues. The V segment lost 5 bases and the J segment 5 bases; nucleotides outside the gene matches: 9. Germline assignment: CDR1 SGHRS and CDR2 YFSETQ. CDR3 residues: CASSGTSTGDEQYF. The CDR3 DNA reads as TGCGCCAGCAGTGGGACCTCGACAGGGGACGAGCAGTACTTC.

The chain has TRBV6-5 and TRBJ1-1; weak D call: TRBD1 (5 bases). Trimming left V 0 bases short and J 5 bases short, with 7 bases between. The CDR3 runs to 13 residues. CDR1 is MNHEY and CDR2 is SVGAGI in the germline V gene. The chain's CDR3 is CASSYSGGTEAFF. As DNA, the CDR3 is TGTGCCAGCAGTTACTCGGGGGGGACTGAAGCTTTCTTT.

V and J are TRBV7-9 and TRBJ1-2; 9 nucleotides agree with TRBD1. Unmatched junction bases numbered 3, after V lost 2 bases and J lost 2 bases. Germline CDR1 is SEHNR and CDR2 is FQNEAQ (reference sequence). The CDR3 has 15 amino acids. Here the CDR3 reads CASSLPGTGNYGYTF. Here the CDR3 DNA reads TGTGCCAGCAGCTTACCCGGGACAGGGAACTATGGCTACACCTTC.

The genes are TRBV7-2 and TRBJ2-1, with 9 bases matching TRBD2. This CDR3 is 14 amino acids long. Germline V CDR1 and CDR2: SGHTA, FQGNSA. V dropped 5 bases and J dropped 4; count of bases not matched to a gene: 3. CDR3 DNA: TGTGCCAGCAGCCCTAGCGGGGCATACAATGAGCAGTTCTTC. Amino acid sequence: CASSPSGAYNEQFF.

The chain links TRBV3-1 (or the pseudogene TRBV3-2) to TRBJ1-2; 9 positions agree with TRBD1. There are 16 residues in the CDR3. CDR1 and CDR2 from the germline V gene are LGHDT and YNNKEL (reference sequence). V shed 1 base, J shed 8 bases, and the junction held 11 bases outside the gene matches. CDR3 sequence: CASSQAETRDRDGYTF. The CDR3 region has the DNA TGTGCCAGCAGCCAAGCAGAGACCAGGGACAGGGACGGCTACACCTTC.

V usage is TRBV5-1 and J usage is TRBJ2-2; 9 bases align to TRBD1. The CDR3 runs 15 residues. The germline V gene has CDR1 SGHRS and CDR2 YFSETQ. V was pared by 3 bases and J by 7 bases, with 7 bases of the junction left unmatched. The CDR3 loop reads CASSWGTGSGGELFF. CDR3 DNA: TGCGCCAGCAGCTGGGGGACAGGGAGTGGCGGGGAGCTGTTTTTT. Variable domain in full (rest from reference TRBV5-1 and TRBJ2-2): KAGVTQTPRYLIKTRGQQVTLSCSPISGHRSVSWYQQTPGQGLQFLFEYFSETQRNKGNFPGRFSGRQFSNSRSEMNVSTLELGDSALYLCASSWGTGSGGELFFGEGSRLTVL.

This chain uses TRBV10-3 with TRBJ2-2, with TRBD1 matching 10 bases. The CDR3 runs 14 residues. After removal of 10 bases from V and 3 bases from J, the junction contained 5 bases not matched to a gene. Per the germline V gene, CDR1 is ENHRY and CDR2 is SYGVKD. The CDR3 region is CASTGTGDTGELFF. In DNA form, the CDR3 reads TGTGCCAGTACCGGGACAGGGGACACCGGGGAGCTGTTTTTT.

The rearrangement joins TRBV28 to TRBJ1-4; 7 bases match TRBD1. V was clipped by 5 bases and J by 5 bases; unmatched bases: 5. CDR1 is MDHEN and CDR2 is SYDVKM in the germline V gene. The CDR3 loop spans 14 amino acids. CDR3 residues: CASSAGGRNEKLFF. DNA for the CDR3: TGTGCCAGCAGTGCAGGGGGAAGAAATGAAAAACTGTTTTTT.

The chain couples TRBV7-9 to TRBJ2-1, with 7 bases aligning to TRBD2. The CDR3 is 14 residues long. Germline CDR1 is SEHNR and CDR2 is FQNEAQ (reference sequence). With 2 bases clipped from V and 12 bases from J, the junction kept 10 bases outside the gene matches. CDR3 sequence reads: CASSLRPTRERQFF. The CDR3 DNA reads TGTGCCAGCAGCTTACGTCCTACGCGGGAGAGGCAGTTCTTC. The variable domain in full, with the rest retrieved from reference TRBV7-9 and TRBJ2-1, is DTGVSQNPRHKITKRGQNVTFRCDPISEHNRLYWYRQTLGQGPEFLTYFQNEAQLEKSRLLSDRFSAERPKGSFSTLEIQRTEQGDSAMYLCASSLRPTRERQFFGPGTRLTVL.

A word on this clone: This sample also contains other DNA sequences that code for the same CDR3. CDR3 DNA sequence: TGTGCCAGCAGCTTGGGGACAGGGGACTATGGCTACACCTTC. As protein: CASSLGTGDYGYTF. The V gene is TRBV7-2, the J gene TRBJ1-2, with 10 bases aligning to TRBD1. J gave up 3 bases and V 3 bases, and 1 base lay outside the gene matches. This CDR3 spans 14 amino acids. Germline V gene sequence: CDR1 SGHTA, CDR2 FQGNSA.

The chain is built from TRBV10-1 and TRBJ2-1; 10 positions agree with TRBD2. The CDR3 is 18 residues long. Germline-derived CDR1 and CDR2 are WNHNN and SYGVQD (reference sequence). J gave up 0 bases and V 0 bases, and 5 bases lay outside the gene matches. The CDR3 protein is CASSESSSGGYSYNEQFF. CDR3 DNA: TGCGCCAGCAGTGAGTCATCTAGCGGGGGATACTCCTACAATGAGCAGTTCTTC.

This chain joins TRBV10-3 and TRBJ2-1; 10 nucleotides agree with TRBD2. The germline V gene encodes CDR1 ENHRY and CDR2 SYGVKD. This CDR3 comprises 15 residues. The ends lost 5 bases at V and 9 bases at J; junction bases unmatched: 10. The CDR3 sequence is CAISPTSGTESEQFF. CDR3 coding DNA: TGTGCCATCAGTCCTACTAGCGGGACCGAGAGTGAGCAGTTCTTC.

In its sample, this clone was seen once. This chain connects TRBV9 to TRBJ2-1; TRBD2 is a possible D gene (6 bases). Germline CDR1 reads SGDLS; CDR2 reads YYNGEE. Trimming removed 0 bases from V and 7 bases from J, with 11 bases in between. The CDR3 spans 14 residues. The CDR3 here is CASSVDGGRNEQFF. CDR3 sequence (DNA): TGTGCCAGCAGCGTAGACGGGGGAAGGAATGAGCAGTTCTTC.